The present entry profiles one TCR beta chain with its context. Its antigen is not identified. The data were produced by immunoSEQ multiplex PCR, yet TCRdb's version contains in-frame clones alone and is incomplete. The sample contains some 96,000 clones, around 85% of which appear only once. This sample stems from a study of T cell responses to AZD1222 COVID-19 vaccine. Study observations and caveats: Among AZD1222 vaccinees, only five to seven were seropositive at baseline. Scientists sampled the repertoires only once the peak T cell response had passed. Donors were chiefly white British, with a greater number of females, and clonal diversity was perhaps underestimated. Unmutated variant regions are reportedly targeted by nearly half of spike-specific TCRs.

Germline values: CDR1 MNHEY, CDR2 SVGEGT. The V end lost 5 bases, the J end lost 4 bases, and 17 bases lay between the germline ends. CDR3 length equals 15 residues. The receptor comes from an adult who received the AZD1222 COVID-19 vaccine. The sequencing here drew on peripheral blood, taken 28 days after the second AZD1222 dose. The chain has TRBV6-2 or TRBV6-3 and TRBJ1-2; tentative D call: TRBD1 (5 bases). The CDR3: CASSDPAGTAYGYTF. CDR3 in DNA: TGTGCCAGCAGTGACCCCGCCGGGACGGCCTATGGCTACACCTTC.